Shown below are 29 T cell receptor beta chains from a single sample sequenced in a study of T cells in localized non-small cell lung cancer (dated by TCRdb to 2018 to 2021). To prepare the library, the immunoSEQ multiplex PCR assay was applied. TCRdb re-hosts the immuneACCESS table, in-frame sequences only. Its copies lack some clones; in the studies checked, an unresolved V gene accounts for under half of them, and the cause for the rest is not known. A total of some 90,000 clones appear in this sample, over 80% of them only once. About 15% of the sample is in the top ten clones. The source was peripheral blood, collected before any cancer treatment. These receptors came from a man aged 35-69 years with stage I squamous cell lung carcinoma.

The V gene is TRBV6-5, the J gene TRBJ1-2; 9 bases agree with TRBD1. The V gene's germline CDR1 is MNHEY and CDR2 SVGAGI. The length of the CDR3 is 15 residues. The V and J ends lost 0 bases and 7 bases, in that order; junction bases with no gene match: 6. The CDR3 spells CASSYSQDRGFGYTF. For the CDR3, the DNA is TGTGCCAGCAGTTACTCGCAGGACAGGGGATTTGGCTACACCTTC.

The V gene is TRBV5-1, the J gene TRBJ2-3, with 7 bases identical to TRBD1. CDR1 and CDR2 (germline): SGHRS, YFSETQ. CDR3 length: 16 amino acids. V was pared by 0 bases and J by 3 bases, with 7 bases of the junction left unmatched. The CDR3 nucleotides are TGCGCCAGCAGCTTGGCTTTGTCAGGGGGAACAGATACGCAGTATTTT. Translation gives CASSLALSGGTDTQYF.

This chain joins TRBV5-1 and TRBJ2-5; D is ambiguous. The CDR3 sequence is 14 residues long. V lost 0 bases to trimming and J lost 0 bases, with 6 bases between them. The germline V gene encodes CDR1 SGHRS and CDR2 YFSETQ. The CDR3 reads CASSLGHYQETQYF. The DNA for the CDR3 is TGCGCCAGCAGCTTGGGACATTACCAAGAGACCCAGTACTTC.

V gene TRBV7-2 combines with J gene TRBJ2-7, with D perhaps matching TRBD1 or TRBD2 (5 bases each). Trimming left V 4 bases short and J 4 bases short, with 14 bases between. CDR1 and CDR2 (germline): SGHTA, FQGNSA. The CDR3 loop spans 14 amino acids. The CDR3 DNA follows: TGTGCCAGCAGCTCTCGGGACGGTTATTACGAGCAGTACTTC. Translation: CASSSRDGYYEQYF.

This sequence joins TRBV4-2 and TRBJ1-1; the D is unclear. CDR3 length: 13 residues. Trimming removed 5 bases at V and 6 bases at J, with 13 bases between. Germline assignment: CDR1 LGHNA and CDR2 YNFKEQ. CDR3 DNA: TGTGCCAGCAGCGCCTGGGGTTCATCTGAAGCTTTCTTT. This encodes CASSAWGSSEAFF.

The gene calls are TRBV6-6 and TRBJ2-1, with D perhaps TRBD2 (7 bases). The CDR3 runs 13 residues. Trimming took off 5 bases at V and 6 bases at J, with 11 bases between the two ends. From germline, CDR1 is MNHNY and CDR2 SVGAGI (reference sequence). CDR3 in amino acids: CASSRGTINEQFF. The CDR3 nucleotides are TGTGCCAGCAGTAGGGGGACTATCAATGAGCAGTTCTTC.

The chain couples TRBV5-1 to TRBJ1-3; 10 nucleotides match TRBD1. Looked up from germline, CDR1 is SGHRS and CDR2 is YFSETQ. V was clipped by 0 bases and J by 0 bases; unmatched bases: 0. The length of the CDR3 is 16 residues. CDR3 coding DNA: TGCGCCAGCAGCTTGGGGGACAGGGGCTCTGGAAACACCATATATTTT. Its translation is CASSLGDRGSGNTIYF.

V and J are TRBV4-1 and TRBJ1-6; D not resolved. Between the trimmed V and J ends, which lost 6 bases and 5 bases, there was a span of 14 bases. The CDR3 totals 15 residues. Per the germline V gene, CDR1 is MGHRA and CDR2 is YSYEKL. Written as DNA, the CDR3 is TGCGCCAGCAGACCACAGATTACTAATAATTCACCCCTCCACTTT. This sequence encodes CASRPQITNNSPLHF.

This clone was found a few times. The gene calls are TRBV18 and TRBJ1-1, with 9 bases identical to TRBD1. The CDR3 has 14 amino acids. V was pared by 5 bases and J by 3 bases, with 4 bases of the junction left unmatched. Germline CDR1 is KGHSH and CDR2 is LQKENI. The CDR3 region is CASSIQGADTEAFF. The CDR3 DNA reads TGTGCCAGCTCAATACAGGGGGCGGACACTGAAGCTTTCTTT.

The V call is TRBV4-2, the J call TRBJ2-7; 9 bases match TRBD2. This CDR3 comprises 16 residues. The V and J ends lost 4 bases and 2 bases, in that order; junction bases with no gene match: 9. Per the germline V gene, CDR1 is LGHNA and CDR2 is YNFKEQ. The CDR3 reads CASSRHSGGQTYEQYF. The DNA for the CDR3 is TGTGCCAGCAGCCGCCATAGCGGGGGCCAAACCTACGAGCAGTACTTC.

The chain's CDR3 is CASSQETVSIQYF. The CDR3 coding sequence is TGCGCCAGCAGCCAGGAGACAGTTTCCATTCAGTACTTC. The chain employs TRBV5-1 and TRBJ2-4; D possibly corresponds to TRBD1 (5 bases). CDR3 length: 13 amino acids. The germline V and J ends were trimmed by 4 bases and 9 bases, with 14 bases remaining between them. Germline V CDR1 and CDR2: SGHRS, YFSETQ.

This clone occurred once. The rearrangement uses TRBV9 and TRBJ1-2, with 7 bases lining up with TRBD1. CDR1 is SGDLS, CDR2 YYNGEE, per germline. This CDR3 spans 16 amino acids. The trim removed 3 bases at V and 1 base at J, leaving 9 bases unmatched. CDR3 sequence: CASSELHRGLNYGYTF. The CDR3 DNA reads TGTGCCAGCAGCGAACTTCACAGGGGTCTTAACTATGGCTACACCTTC.

Note on this clone: Other DNA sequences in the same sample also yield this CDR3. The chain has TRBV19 and TRBJ1-5; TRBD1 is a possible D gene (6 bases). CDR3 length: 17 residues. Per germline, CDR1 LNHDA and CDR2 SQIVND (reference sequence). V was trimmed by 4 bases and J by 0 bases, leaving 16 bases between them. CDR3 in amino acids: CASSTRDTPYSNQPQHF. CDR3 DNA sequence: TGTGCCAGTAGTACTAGGGACACACCCTATAGCAATCAGCCCCAGCATTTT.

The chain is built from TRBV6-5 and TRBJ1-2; the match to TRBD1 covers 7 bases. The V gene end was trimmed by 6 bases and the J gene end by 0 bases; junction bases not matched to a gene: 4. This CDR3 is built from 14 residues. Germline V gene lookup returns CDR1 MNHEY and CDR2 SVGAGI. CDR3 sequence reads: CASSGQAANYGYTF. CDR3 in DNA: TGTGCCAGCAGCGGACAGGCGGCTAACTATGGCTACACCTTC.

The chain recombines TRBV6-5 with TRBJ1-2; 7 bases map to TRBD1. CDR3 length: 13 amino acids. CDR1 and CDR2 (germline): MNHEY, SVGAGI. After removal of 9 bases from V and 4 bases from J, the junction contained 8 bases not matched to a gene. The CDR3 spells CASKQQGPYGYTF. Written as DNA, the CDR3 is TGTGCCAGTAAACAACAGGGGCCCTATGGCTACACCTTC.

The genes are TRBV6-5 and TRBJ2-7, with a weak D call TRBD1 (5 bases). The CDR3 spans 14 residues. Germline V CDR1 and CDR2: MNHEY, SVGAGI. V lost 8 bases, J lost 0 bases, and 14 bases lay in between. CDR3 amino acids: CASGVAGLSYEQYF. The CDR3 DNA reads as TGTGCCAGCGGGGTGGCAGGGCTCTCCTACGAGCAGTACTTC.

This clone was found once. The chain carries TRBV29-1 and TRBJ2-7; D is uncertain. The germline CDR1 and CDR2 sequences are SQVTM and ANQGSEA. CDR3 size: 13 residues. V gave up 2 bases and J gave up 2 bases, with 10 bases separating them. CDR3 DNA: TGCAGCGTTGAACATGGGGTCACCTACGAGCAGTACTTC. Protein product: CSVEHGVTYEQYF.

This clone was counted once. The genes are TRBV7-3 and TRBJ2-3, with 7 bases lining up with TRBD1. After removal of 4 bases from V and 3 bases from J, the junction contained 7 bases not matched to a gene. The length of the CDR3 is 15 residues. Per the germline V gene, CDR1 is SGHTA and CDR2 is FQGTGA. As DNA, the CDR3 is TGTGCCAGCAGCTCGGGACAGAGAAAAACAGATACGCAGTATTTT. It specifies CASSSGQRKTDTQYF.

The V gene is TRBV7-3, the J gene TRBJ2-5; D is perhaps TRBD2 (6 bases). V lost 3 bases to trimming and J lost 5 bases, with 10 bases between them. The germline gives CDR1 SGHTA, CDR2 FQGTGA. The CDR3 contains 13 residues. Here the CDR3 reads CASSLGGLETQYF. CDR3 nucleotide sequence: TGTGCCAGCAGCTTGGGGGGTTTGGAGACCCAGTACTTC.

The J gene is TRBJ2-7, the V gene TRBV5-8, with TRBD1 matching over 10 bases. The CDR3 sequence is 15 residues long. Trimming took 4 bases from V and 2 from J; bases not matched to a gene: 6. CDR1 is SGHTS, CDR2 YDEGEE, per germline. Written as DNA, the CDR3 is TGTGCCAGCAGCAGGGGACAGGGGTTAACCTACGAGCAGTACTTC. It is translated as CASSRGQGLTYEQYF.

The chain has TRBV5-1 and TRBJ1-3; no clear D gene. The CDR3 extends over 14 amino acids. CDR1 is SGHRS and CDR2 is YFSETQ in the germline V gene. V lost 4 bases and J 0 bases, leaving 8 bases between the germline ends. In DNA form, the CDR3 reads TGCGCCAGCAGCCAAACGAGCTCTGGAAACACCATATATTTT. Translated: CASSQTSSGNTIYF.

V gene TRBV12-5 combines with J gene TRBJ2-1; the D gene is possibly TRBD2 (6 bases). V was cut by 6 bases and J by 6 bases, with 18 bases left in between. CDR1 LGHNT and CDR2 FRNRAP come from the germline V gene. The CDR3 runs to 15 residues. The CDR3 reads CASGPGEGSRNEQFF. The CDR3 bases are TGTGCTAGTGGCCCGGGAGAGGGATCGCGCAATGAGCAGTTCTTC.

This chain uses TRBV6-1 with TRBJ1-5; D call uncertain. CDR1 is MNHNS and CDR2 is SASEGT in the germline V gene. V lost 4 bases, J lost 1 base, and 5 bases lay in between. The CDR3 covers 13 residues. CDR3 protein: CASSVGSNQPQHF. In DNA, the CDR3 is TGTGCCAGCAGTGTCGGAAGCAATCAGCCCCAGCATTTT.

This chain uses TRBV28 with TRBJ2-3, with D perhaps TRBD1 or TRBD2 (6 bases each). Trimming removed 3 bases from V and 0 bases from J, with 10 bases in between. CDR1 is MDHEN and CDR2 is SYDVKM in the germline V gene. The CDR3 totals 15 residues. The CDR3 region is CASSFGGPSTDTQYF. In DNA, the CDR3 is TGTGCCAGCAGTTTCGGGGGCCCTAGCACAGATACGCAGTATTTT. Drawing the rest from reference TRBV28 and TRBJ2-3, the complete variable domain is DVKVTQSSRYLVKRTGEKVFLECVQDMDHENMFWYRQDPGLGLRLIYFSYDVKMKEKGDIPEGYSVSREKKERFSLILESASTNQTSMYLCASSFGGPSTDTQYFGPGTRLTVL.

The V and J genes are TRBV5-1 and TRBJ1-2; 7 bases align to TRBD1. Germline CDR1 is SGHRS and CDR2 is YFSETQ. Losses at the gene ends were 4 bases for V and 2 bases for J; bases not matched to a gene: 11. The CDR3 has 16 amino acids. CDR3 protein: CASSATQTGINYGYTF. For the CDR3, the DNA is TGCGCCAGCAGCGCCACCCAGACAGGGATAAACTATGGCTACACCTTC.

The chain employs TRBV5-1 and TRBJ2-3; TRBD2 agrees at 10 bases. The CDR3 runs to 15 residues. V lost 7 bases and J lost 6; bases outside the gene matches: 11. From germline, CDR1 is SGHRS and CDR2 YFSETQ. The CDR3 nucleotides read TGCGCCAGCGGGACGCTCGGGACTAGCGTGGATACGCAGTATTTT. Amino acid sequence: CASGTLGTSVDTQYF.

The J gene is TRBJ1-2, the V gene TRBV4-1; D is ambiguous. The CDR3 extends over 14 amino acids. Germline-derived CDR1 and CDR2 are MGHRA and YSYEKL. The V end lost 0 bases, the J end lost 4 bases, and 9 bases lay between the germline ends. CDR3 DNA: TGCGCCAGCAGCCAAGAACACGCTGGCTATGGCTACACCTTC. Residues: CASSQEHAGYGYTF.

The genes are TRBV11-2 and TRBJ2-6; D is unclear. Germline V lookup: CDR1 SGHAT, CDR2 FQNNGV. The length of the CDR3 is 16 residues. V was shortened by 5 bases and J by 4 bases, with 15 bases between the two germline ends. Written as DNA, the CDR3 is TGTGCCAGCAGCCCCTGGGCCCTTGGCGGGGCCAACGTCCTGACTTTC. Its translation is CASSPWALGGANVLTF.

The rearrangement joins TRBV6-5 to TRBJ1-6, with D hard to call. Trimming removed 4 bases from V and 7 bases from J, with 8 bases in between. CDR3 length equals 13 residues. The germline gives CDR1 MNHEY, CDR2 SVGAGI. CDR3 bases: TGTGCCAGCAGTTTTCGGAAGAATTCACCCCTCCACTTT. Protein: CASSFRKNSPLHF.